This is a list of T cell receptor beta chains from one sample in a study of blood T cell repertoires in COVID-19. Sequencing was performed with immunoSEQ multiplex PCR; in TCRdb, only in-frame clones are kept and a portion is missing. The sample carries around 300,000 clones, 80% to 90% recorded once. The material sequenced was peripheral blood. All receptors derive from a woman in her 70s with acute or convalescent COVID-19. CDR3s include the opening cysteine and the closing phenylalanine or tryptophan. A D gene is named only where the DNA matches it firmly. Clone size appears in some rows only: once, few, many, or a class for an expanded clone.

CDR3 DNA: TGTGCCAGCAGCGGTCTTGGGGGGAGAGCTTTCTTT
CDR3 protein: CASSGLGGRAFF
D gene: .
V gene: TRBV7-9
clone size: .
J gene: TRBJ1-1

CDR3 DNA: TGTGCCAGCAGCTGGGCTTCAGGGGGGAAAGCTTTCTTT
CDR3 protein: CASSWASGGKAFF
D gene: TRBD1
V gene: TRBV7-2
clone size: .
J gene: TRBJ1-1

CDR3 DNA: TGTGCCACCAGTGATTCACAGGGATTTCCCTACGAGCAGTACTTC
CDR3 protein: CATSDSQGFPYEQYF
D gene: .
V gene: TRBV24-1
clone size: .
J gene: TRBJ2-7

CDR3 DNA: TGTGCCAGTAGTCGTGACACCCTTCCCAATCAGCCCCAGCATTTT
CDR3 protein: CASSRDTLPNQPQHF
D gene: .
V gene: TRBV19
clone size: .
J gene: TRBJ1-5

CDR3 DNA: TGTGCCAGCTCACAAGGGAGGGGGAACACTGAAGCTTTCTTT
CDR3 protein: CASSQGRGNTEAFF
D gene: .
V gene: TRBV18
clone size: .
J gene: TRBJ1-1

CDR3 DNA: TGTGCCAGCAGCTCCCAGGGAGGCACCGGGGAGCTGTTTTTT
CDR3 protein: CASSSQGGTGELFF
D gene: .
V gene: TRBV7-6
clone size: .
J gene: TRBJ2-2

CDR3 DNA: TGCGCCAGCAGCTTGTTGGCTAGCGGGGATCAAGAGACCCAGTACTTC
CDR3 protein: CASSLLASGDQETQYF
D gene: TRBD2
V gene: TRBV5-1
clone size: .
J gene: TRBJ2-5

CDR3 DNA: TGTGCCAGCAGCTACCGCCGGAGTGCAACTAATGAAAAACTGTTTTTT
CDR3 protein: CASSYRRSATNEKLFF
D gene: .
V gene: TRBV7-8
clone size: .
J gene: TRBJ1-4

CDR3 DNA: TGCGCCAGCAGCCCGGGACTAGCGGACTACAATGAGCAGTTCTTC
CDR3 protein: CASSPGLADYNEQFF
D gene: TRBD2
V gene: TRBV4-1
clone size: few
J gene: TRBJ2-1

CDR3 DNA: TGTGCCAGCGACGTTAGCGGGGCTAGAGAGACCCAGTACTTC
CDR3 protein: CASDVSGARETQYF
D gene: TRBD2
V gene: TRBV6-4
clone size: .
J gene: TRBJ2-5

CDR3 DNA: TGTGCCAGTAGGCCACGGGACTCTGGAAACACCATATATTTT
CDR3 protein: CASRPRDSGNTIYF
D gene: .
V gene: TRBV19
clone size: once
J gene: TRBJ1-3